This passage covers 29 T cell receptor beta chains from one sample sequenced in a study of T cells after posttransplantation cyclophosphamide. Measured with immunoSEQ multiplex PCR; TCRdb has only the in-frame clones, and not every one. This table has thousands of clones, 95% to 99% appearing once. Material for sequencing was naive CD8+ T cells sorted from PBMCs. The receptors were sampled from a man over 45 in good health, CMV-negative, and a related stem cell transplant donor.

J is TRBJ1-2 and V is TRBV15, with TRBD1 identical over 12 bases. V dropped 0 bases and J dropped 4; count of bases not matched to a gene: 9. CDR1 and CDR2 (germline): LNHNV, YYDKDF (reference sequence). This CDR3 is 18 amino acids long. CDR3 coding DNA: TGTGCCACCAGCAGAGATCAGGGGACAGGGGGCCGGGGCTATGGCTACACCTTC. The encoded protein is CATSRDQGTGGRGYGYTF.

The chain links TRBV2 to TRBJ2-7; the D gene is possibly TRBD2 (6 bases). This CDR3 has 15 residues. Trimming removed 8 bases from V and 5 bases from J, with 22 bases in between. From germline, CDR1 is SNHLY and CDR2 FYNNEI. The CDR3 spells CASEGWAGRGHEQYF. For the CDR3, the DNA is TGTGCCAGCGAGGGTTGGGCGGGACGAGGGCACGAGCAGTACTTC.

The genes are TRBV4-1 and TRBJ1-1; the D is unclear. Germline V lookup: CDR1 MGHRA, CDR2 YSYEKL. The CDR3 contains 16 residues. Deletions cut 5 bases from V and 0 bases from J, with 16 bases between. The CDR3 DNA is TGCGCCAGCAGCTCCCCAATAGGCGGATTGAACACTGAAGCTTTCTTT. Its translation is CASSSPIGGLNTEAFF.

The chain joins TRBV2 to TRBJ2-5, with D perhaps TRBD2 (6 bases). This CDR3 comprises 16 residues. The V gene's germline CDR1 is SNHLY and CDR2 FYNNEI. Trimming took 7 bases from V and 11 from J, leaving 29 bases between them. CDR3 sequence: CASIPGGTEPYVEQYF. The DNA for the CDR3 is TGTGCCAGCATCCCCGGAGGGACGGAACCCTACGTAGAGCAGTACTTC.

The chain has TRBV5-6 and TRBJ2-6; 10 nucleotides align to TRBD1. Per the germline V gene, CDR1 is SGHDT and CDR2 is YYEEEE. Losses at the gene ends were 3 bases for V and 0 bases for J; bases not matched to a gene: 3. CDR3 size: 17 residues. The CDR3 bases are TGTGCCAGCAGCTGGGACAGGGGTATCTCTGGGGCCAACGTCCTGACTTTC. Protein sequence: CASSWDRGISGANVLTF. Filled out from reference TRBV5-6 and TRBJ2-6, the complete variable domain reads DAGVTQSPTHLIKTRGQQVTLRCSPKSGHDTVSWYQQALGQGPQFIFQYYEEEERQRGNFPDRFSGHQFPNYSSELNVNALLLGDSALYLCASSWDRGISGANVLTFGAGSRLTVL.

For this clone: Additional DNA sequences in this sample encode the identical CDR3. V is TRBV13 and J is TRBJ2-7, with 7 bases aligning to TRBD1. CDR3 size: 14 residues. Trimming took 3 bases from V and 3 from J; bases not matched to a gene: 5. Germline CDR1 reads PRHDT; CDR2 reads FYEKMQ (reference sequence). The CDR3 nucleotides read TGTGCCAGCAGCTTGAGGGACAGCAGCTACGAGCAGTACTTC. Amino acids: CASSLRDSSYEQYF.

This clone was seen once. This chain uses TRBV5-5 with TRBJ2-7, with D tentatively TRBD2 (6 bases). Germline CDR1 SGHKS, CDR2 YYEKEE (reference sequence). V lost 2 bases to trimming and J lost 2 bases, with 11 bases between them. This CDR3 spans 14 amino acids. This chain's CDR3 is CASSLTGEPYEQYF. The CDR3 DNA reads TGTGCCAGCAGCTTAACGGGGGAACCCTACGAGCAGTACTTC.

This CDR3 reads CASSLGRGNYGYTF. CDR3 bases: TGTGCCAGCAGCTTAGGGCGGGGGAACTATGGCTACACCTTC. This chain joins TRBV11-2 and TRBJ1-2; TRBD1 might be the D (5 bases). The CDR3 contains 14 residues. V was trimmed by 1 base and J by 2 bases, leaving 8 bases between them. CDR1 is SGHAT, CDR2 FQNNGV, per germline.

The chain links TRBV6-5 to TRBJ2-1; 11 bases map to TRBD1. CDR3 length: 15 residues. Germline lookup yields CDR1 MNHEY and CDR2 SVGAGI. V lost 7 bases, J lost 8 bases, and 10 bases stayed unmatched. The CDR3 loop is CASTAPGQGGDEQFF. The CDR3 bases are TGTGCCAGCACCGCACCGGGACAGGGGGGTGATGAGCAGTTCTTC.

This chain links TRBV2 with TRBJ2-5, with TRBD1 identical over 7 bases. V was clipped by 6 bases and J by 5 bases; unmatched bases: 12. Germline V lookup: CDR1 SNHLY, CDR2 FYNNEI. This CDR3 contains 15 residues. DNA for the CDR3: TGTGCCAGCAGCCAGACGACAGGGTCTCGGGAGACCCAGTACTTC. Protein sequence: CASSQTTGSRETQYF.

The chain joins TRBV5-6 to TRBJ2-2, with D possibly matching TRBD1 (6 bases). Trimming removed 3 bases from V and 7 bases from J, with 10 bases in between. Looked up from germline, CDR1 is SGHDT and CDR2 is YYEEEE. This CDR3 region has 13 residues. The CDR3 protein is CASSSQGIGELFF. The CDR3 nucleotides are TGTGCCAGCAGCTCCCAGGGGATCGGGGAGCTGTTTTTT.

CDR3 sequence: CASTPGGRDEQYF. CDR3 bases: TGTGCCAGCACCCCCGGGGGACGGGACGAGCAGTACTTC. The chain combines TRBV7-9 with TRBJ2-7, with a possible D match to TRBD2 (6 bases). Germline V CDR1 and CDR2: SEHNR, FQNEAQ (reference sequence). V was trimmed by 7 bases and J by 5 bases, leaving 15 bases between them. CDR3 length: 13 residues.

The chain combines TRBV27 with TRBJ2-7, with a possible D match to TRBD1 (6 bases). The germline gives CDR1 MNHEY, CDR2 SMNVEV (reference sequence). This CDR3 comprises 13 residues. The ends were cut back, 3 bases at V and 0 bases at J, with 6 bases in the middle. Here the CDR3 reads CASSLDSSYEQYF. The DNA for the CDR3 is TGTGCCAGCAGTTTGGACAGCTCCTACGAGCAGTACTTC.

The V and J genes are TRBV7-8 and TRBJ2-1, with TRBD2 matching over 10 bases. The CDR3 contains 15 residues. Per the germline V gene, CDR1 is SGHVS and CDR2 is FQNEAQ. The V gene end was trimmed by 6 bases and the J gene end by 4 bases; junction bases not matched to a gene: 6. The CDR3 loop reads CASSYASGSYNEQFF. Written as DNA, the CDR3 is TGTGCCAGCAGTTACGCTAGCGGGAGTTACAATGAGCAGTTCTTC.

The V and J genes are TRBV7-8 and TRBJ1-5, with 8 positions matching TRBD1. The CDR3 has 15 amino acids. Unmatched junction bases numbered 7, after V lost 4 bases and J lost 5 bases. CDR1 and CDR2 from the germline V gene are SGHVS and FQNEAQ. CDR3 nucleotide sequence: TGTGCCAGCAGCTCGGGACAGGAAATCTATCAGCCCCAGCATTTT. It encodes CASSSGQEIYQPQHF.

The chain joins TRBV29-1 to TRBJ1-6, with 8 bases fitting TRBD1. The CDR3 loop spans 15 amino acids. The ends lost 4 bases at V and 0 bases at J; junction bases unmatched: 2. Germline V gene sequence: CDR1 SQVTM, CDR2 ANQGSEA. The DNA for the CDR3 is TGCAGCGTTGGGACAGGGAGCTCCTATAATTCACCCCTCCACTTT. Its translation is CSVGTGSSYNSPLHF.

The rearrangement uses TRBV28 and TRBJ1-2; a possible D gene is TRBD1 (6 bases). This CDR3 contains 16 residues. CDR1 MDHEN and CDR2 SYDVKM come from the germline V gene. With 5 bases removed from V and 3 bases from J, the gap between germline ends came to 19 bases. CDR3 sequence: CASSTRLRDKDYGYTF. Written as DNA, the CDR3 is TGTGCCAGCAGTACCAGACTCCGGGACAAAGACTATGGCTACACCTTC.

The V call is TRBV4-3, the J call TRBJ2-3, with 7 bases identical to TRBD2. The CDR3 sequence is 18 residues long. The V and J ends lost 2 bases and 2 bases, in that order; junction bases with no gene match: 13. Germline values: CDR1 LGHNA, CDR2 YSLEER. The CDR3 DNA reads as TGCGCCAGCAGCCAATACAGCGGGACTCAGGATCTCACAGATACGCAGTATTTT. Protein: CASSQYSGTQDLTDTQYF.

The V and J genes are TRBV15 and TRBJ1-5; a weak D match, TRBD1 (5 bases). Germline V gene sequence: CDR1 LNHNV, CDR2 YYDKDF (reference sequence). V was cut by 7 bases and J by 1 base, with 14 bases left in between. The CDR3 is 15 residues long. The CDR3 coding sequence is TGTGCCACCACCACGACCGGGGGGAGCAATCAGCCCCAGCATTTT. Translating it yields CATTTTGGSNQPQHF.

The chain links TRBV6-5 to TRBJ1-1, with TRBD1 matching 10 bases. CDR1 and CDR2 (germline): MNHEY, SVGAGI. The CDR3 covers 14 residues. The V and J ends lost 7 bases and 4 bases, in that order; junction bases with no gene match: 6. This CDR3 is CASIAGTGATEAFF. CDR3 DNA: TGTGCCAGCATCGCCGGGACAGGGGCCACTGAAGCTTTCTTT.

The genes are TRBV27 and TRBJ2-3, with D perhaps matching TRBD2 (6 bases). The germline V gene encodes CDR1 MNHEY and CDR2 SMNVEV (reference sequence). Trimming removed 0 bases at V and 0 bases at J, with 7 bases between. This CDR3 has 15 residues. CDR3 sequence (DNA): TGTGCCAGCAGTTTATCGGGGGGTAGCACAGATACGCAGTATTTT. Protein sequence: CASSLSGGSTDTQYF.

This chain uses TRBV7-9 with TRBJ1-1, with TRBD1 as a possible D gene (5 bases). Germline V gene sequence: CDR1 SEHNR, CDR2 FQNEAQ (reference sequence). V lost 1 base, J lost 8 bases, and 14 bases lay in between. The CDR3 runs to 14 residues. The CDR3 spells CASSLVRQTVEAFF. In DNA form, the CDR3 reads TGTGCCAGCAGCTTAGTCCGGCAGACAGTGGAAGCTTTCTTT.

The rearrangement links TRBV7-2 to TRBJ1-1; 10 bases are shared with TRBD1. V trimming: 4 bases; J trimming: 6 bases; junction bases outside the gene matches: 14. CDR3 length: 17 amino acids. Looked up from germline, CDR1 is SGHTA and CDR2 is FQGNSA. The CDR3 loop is CASSYRTGGRGGAEAFF. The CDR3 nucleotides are TGTGCCAGCAGCTACCGGACAGGGGGGAGGGGCGGTGCTGAAGCTTTCTTT.

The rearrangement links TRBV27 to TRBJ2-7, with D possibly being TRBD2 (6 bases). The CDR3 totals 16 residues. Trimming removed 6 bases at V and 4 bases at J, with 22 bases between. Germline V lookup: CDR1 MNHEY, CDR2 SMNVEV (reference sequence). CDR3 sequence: CASSLPPGTGVYEQYF. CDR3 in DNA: TGTGCCAGCAGCCTTCCCCCCGGGACTGGGGTTTACGAGCAGTACTTC.

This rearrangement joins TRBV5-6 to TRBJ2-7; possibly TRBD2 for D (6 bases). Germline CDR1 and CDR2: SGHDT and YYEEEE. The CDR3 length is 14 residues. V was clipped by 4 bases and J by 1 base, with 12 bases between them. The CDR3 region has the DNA TGTGCCAGCAGCACCGGGGGTGGGTCCTACGAGCAGTACTTC. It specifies CASSTGGGSYEQYF.

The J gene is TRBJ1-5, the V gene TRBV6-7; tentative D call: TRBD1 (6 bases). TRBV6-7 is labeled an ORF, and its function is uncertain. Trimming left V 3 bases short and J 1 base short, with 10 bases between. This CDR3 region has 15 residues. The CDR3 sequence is CASSYHRASNQPQHF. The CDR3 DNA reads TGTGCCAGCAGTTATCACAGGGCGAGCAATCAGCCCCAGCATTTT.

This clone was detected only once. CDR3 sequence (DNA): TGCGCCAGCAGCTTGAGGGGGGGCTTGACAGGAGAGCAGTACTTC. Its translation: CASSLRGGLTGEQYF. The chain combines TRBV5-1 with TRBJ2-7; perhaps TRBD2 as D (7 bases). V was cut by 1 base and J by 7 bases, with 18 bases left in between. There are 15 residues in the CDR3. Per germline, CDR1 SGHRS and CDR2 YFSETQ.

In DNA, the CDR3 is TGTGCCAGCAGCCGCTCAGTGGGGGGATCTAATGAAAAACTGTTTTTT. The encoded protein is CASSRSVGGSNEKLFF. This sequence joins TRBV7-9 and TRBJ1-4; D perhaps matches TRBD1 (5 bases). Trimming took off 5 bases at V and 3 bases at J, with 16 bases between the two ends. The CDR3 has 16 residues. Germline CDR1 and CDR2: SEHNR and FQNEAQ (reference sequence). The whole variable domain, filled in from reference TRBV7-9 and TRBJ1-4, reads DTGVSQNPRHKITKRGQNVTFRCDPISEHNRLYWYRQTLGQGPEFLTYFQNEAQLEKSRLLSDRFSAERPKGSFSTLEIQRTEQGDSAMYLCASSRSVGGSNEKLFFGSGTQLSVL.

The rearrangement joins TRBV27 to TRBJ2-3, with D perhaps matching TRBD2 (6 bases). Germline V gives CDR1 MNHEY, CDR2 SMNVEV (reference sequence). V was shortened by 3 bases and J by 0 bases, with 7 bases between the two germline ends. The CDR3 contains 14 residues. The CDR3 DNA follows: TGTGCCAGCAGTTTGACTAGTAGCACAGATACGCAGTATTTT. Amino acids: CASSLTSSTDTQYF.